Below are 12 T cell receptor beta chains sequenced from a single sample in a study of a mutant IDH1 vaccine in newly diagnosed glioma. Clones were read by immunoSEQ multiplex PCR, and TCRdb kept only the in-frame ones, dropping some. In the table there are 50,000 to 60,000 clones, about four fifths of which are singletons. Time point in this sample: week 23, last vaccination. Every vaccine dose comprised 300 ug of mutant IDH1 20-mer peptide plus topical imiquimod. Antigens of these TCRs are unknown. Here the sequenced sample was PBMCs, taken from a glioma patient whose treatment included an IDH1 peptide vaccine. These receptors were obtained from a man aged 35-49 years with glioma.

This chain joins TRBV5-1 and TRBJ1-2; 7 bases are shared with TRBD1. The CDR3 is made up of 13 amino acids. V lost 4 bases to trimming and J lost 2 bases; unmatched junction nucleotides: 2. Germline CDR1 and CDR2: SGHRS and YFSETQ. CDR3 in amino acids: CASSPGGNYGYTF. The CDR3 DNA reads as TGCGCCAGCAGCCCAGGGGGAAACTATGGCTACACCTTC.

As for this clone: This sample includes further DNA sequences coding for the same CDR3. The rearrangement joins TRBV5-1 to TRBJ1-1; D is undetermined. The germline V gene encodes CDR1 SGHRS and CDR2 YFSETQ. The CDR3 spans 14 residues. V shed 1 base and J shed 0 bases, with 7 bases lying between them. CDR3 region: CASSLRQVNTEAFF. DNA for the CDR3: TGCGCCAGCAGCTTGCGGCAGGTGAACACTGAAGCTTTCTTT. The variable domain in full, completed from reference TRBV5-1 and TRBJ1-1, reads KAGVTQTPRYLIKTRGQQVTLSCSPISGHRSVSWYQQTPGQGLQFLFEYFSETQRNKGNFPGRFSGRQFSNSRSEMNVSTLELGDSALYLCASSLRQVNTEAFFGQGTRLTVV.

The V and J genes are TRBV7-8 and TRBJ1-1; tentatively, D is TRBD1 (6 bases). This CDR3 contains 13 residues. The germline V gene has CDR1 SGHVS and CDR2 FQNEAQ. Trimming left V 5 bases short and J 8 bases short, with 15 bases between. The CDR3 protein is CASSLILRGEAFF. The DNA of the CDR3 is TGTGCCAGCAGCCTTATACTTAGGGGGGAAGCTTTCTTT. Full variable domain (remainder filled in from reference TRBV7-8 and TRBJ1-1): GAGVSQSPRYKVAKRGQDVALRCDPISGHVSLFWYQQALGQGPEFLTYFQNEAQLDKSGLPSDRFFAERPEGSVSTLKIQRTQQEDSAVYLCASSLILRGEAFFGQGTRLTVV.

The chain has TRBV9 and TRBJ2-3, with 9 bases that match TRBD2. Germline V gene data show CDR1 as SGDLS and CDR2 as YYNGEE. CDR3 length: 15 amino acids. The trim removed 0 bases at V and 4 bases at J, leaving 3 bases unmatched. Here the CDR3 reads CASSVDGGGADTQYF. CDR3 coding DNA: TGTGCCAGCAGCGTAGATGGCGGGGGGGCAGATACGCAGTATTTT. Full variable domain (missing parts from reference TRBV9 and TRBJ2-3): DSGVTQTPKHLITATGQRVTLRCSPRSGDLSVYWYQQSLDQGLQFLIQYYNGEERAKGNILERFSAQQFPDLHSELNLSSLELGDSALYFCASSVDGGGADTQYFGPGTRLTVL.

This chain joins TRBV7-2 and TRBJ2-1; 13 nucleotides agree with TRBD2. Germline CDR1 is SGHTA and CDR2 is FQGNSA. Unmatched junction bases numbered 3, after V lost 1 base and J lost 15 bases. This CDR3 region has 13 residues. CDR3 protein: CASSLGLAGGTFF. Here the CDR3 DNA reads TGTGCCAGCAGCTTAGGACTAGCGGGGGGAACGTTCTTC.

The chain couples TRBV30 to TRBJ2-7; D is uncertain. Germline assignment: CDR1 GTSNPN and CDR2 SVGIG (reference sequence). V was trimmed by 2 bases and J by 2 bases, leaving 13 bases between them. There are 14 residues in the CDR3. The CDR3 here is CAWSFTYRTYEQYF. CDR3 nucleotides: TGTGCCTGGAGTTTTACATACCGAACCTACGAGCAGTACTTC.

The rearrangement joins TRBV13 to TRBJ1-4, with a weak D call TRBD1 (5 bases). Trimming pared 2 bases from V and 7 bases from J, leaving 20 bases between. From germline, CDR1 is PRHDT and CDR2 FYEKMQ (reference sequence). The CDR3 runs 17 residues. CDR3 region: CASSLRRGIEGREKLFF. DNA of the CDR3: TGTGCCAGCAGCTTAAGGCGCGGGATCGAGGGGCGTGAAAAACTGTTTTTT.

The chain joins TRBV7-9 to TRBJ1-2; D is unresolved. The CDR3 extends over 13 amino acids. The germline V and J ends were trimmed by 4 bases and 6 bases, with 12 bases remaining between them. The germline V gene has CDR1 SEHNR and CDR2 FQNEAQ (reference sequence). The DNA for the CDR3 is TGTGCCAGCAGCTCAAGAGAAGATGATGGCTACACCTTC. It codes for CASSSREDDGYTF.

This chain's CDR3 is CASSVSGSYGYTF. DNA for the CDR3: TGTGCCAGCAGCGTATCCGGGTCCTATGGCTACACCTTC. The chain is built from TRBV9 and TRBJ1-2; D uncertain. Germline CDR1 and CDR2: SGDLS and YYNGEE. V was pared by 1 base and J by 4 bases, with 8 bases between. There are 13 residues in the CDR3.

This clone was seen only a few times. The chain recombines TRBV29-1 with TRBJ2-3; D is unclear. Germline V gives CDR1 SQVTM, CDR2 ANQGSEA. V dropped 5 bases and J dropped 1 base, with 16 bases sitting between them. The CDR3 length is 15 residues. The CDR3 region has the DNA TGCAGCGTTCCTTTCAACCCCGGCCGCACAGATACGCAGTATTTT. Encoded protein: CSVPFNPGRTDTQYF.

This clone was seen only a few times. The chain is built from TRBV29-1 and TRBJ1-5; perhaps TRBD1 as D (5 bases). The CDR3 spans 14 residues. In germline, CDR1 is SQVTM, CDR2 ANQGSEA. The ends were cut back, 4 bases at V and 2 bases at J, with 12 bases in the middle. CDR3 loop: CSVADSFGNQPQHF. For the CDR3, the DNA is TGCAGCGTTGCCGACAGTTTCGGCAATCAGCCCCAGCATTTT.

This rearrangement joins TRBV6-1 to TRBJ1-2; 9 nucleotides line up with TRBD1. Trimming removed 4 bases from V and 13 bases from J; junction bases left unmatched: 13. Germline lookup yields CDR1 MNHNS and CDR2 SASEGT. CDR3 length: 14 residues. The CDR3 spells CASSAAQGAGLGTF. Here the CDR3 DNA reads TGTGCCAGCAGTGCCGCACAGGGGGCGGGCTTGGGCACCTTC.